The T cell receptor beta chain described here comes from a study of cytomegalovirus exposure and HLA in healthy donors. Notes on the study in general: The authors later found TCR association rates varying by HLA locus, with DRB1 most and HLA-C fewest.

This clone is a singleton in its sample. The antigen is undetermined. The PCR made use of 60 Vbeta and 13 Jbeta primers. Here immunoSEQ multiplex PCR was the method, and the copy in TCRdb shows in-frame clones only, minus some. The sample lists roughly 120,000 clones; roughly four fifths were seen once. Trimming pared 0 bases from V and 4 bases from J, leaving 14 bases between. Germline CDR1 LGHNA, CDR2 YNFKEQ. CDR3 length: 16 residues. The chain links TRBV4-2 to TRBJ2-3; D might be TRBD2 (5 bases). Sequenced: PBMCs. The TCR comes from a male donor in good health and CMV-seropositive. The CDR3: CASSQDTRVVADTQYF. The CDR3 nucleotides are TGTGCCAGCAGCCAAGATACTAGGGTAGTGGCAGATACGCAGTATTTT.